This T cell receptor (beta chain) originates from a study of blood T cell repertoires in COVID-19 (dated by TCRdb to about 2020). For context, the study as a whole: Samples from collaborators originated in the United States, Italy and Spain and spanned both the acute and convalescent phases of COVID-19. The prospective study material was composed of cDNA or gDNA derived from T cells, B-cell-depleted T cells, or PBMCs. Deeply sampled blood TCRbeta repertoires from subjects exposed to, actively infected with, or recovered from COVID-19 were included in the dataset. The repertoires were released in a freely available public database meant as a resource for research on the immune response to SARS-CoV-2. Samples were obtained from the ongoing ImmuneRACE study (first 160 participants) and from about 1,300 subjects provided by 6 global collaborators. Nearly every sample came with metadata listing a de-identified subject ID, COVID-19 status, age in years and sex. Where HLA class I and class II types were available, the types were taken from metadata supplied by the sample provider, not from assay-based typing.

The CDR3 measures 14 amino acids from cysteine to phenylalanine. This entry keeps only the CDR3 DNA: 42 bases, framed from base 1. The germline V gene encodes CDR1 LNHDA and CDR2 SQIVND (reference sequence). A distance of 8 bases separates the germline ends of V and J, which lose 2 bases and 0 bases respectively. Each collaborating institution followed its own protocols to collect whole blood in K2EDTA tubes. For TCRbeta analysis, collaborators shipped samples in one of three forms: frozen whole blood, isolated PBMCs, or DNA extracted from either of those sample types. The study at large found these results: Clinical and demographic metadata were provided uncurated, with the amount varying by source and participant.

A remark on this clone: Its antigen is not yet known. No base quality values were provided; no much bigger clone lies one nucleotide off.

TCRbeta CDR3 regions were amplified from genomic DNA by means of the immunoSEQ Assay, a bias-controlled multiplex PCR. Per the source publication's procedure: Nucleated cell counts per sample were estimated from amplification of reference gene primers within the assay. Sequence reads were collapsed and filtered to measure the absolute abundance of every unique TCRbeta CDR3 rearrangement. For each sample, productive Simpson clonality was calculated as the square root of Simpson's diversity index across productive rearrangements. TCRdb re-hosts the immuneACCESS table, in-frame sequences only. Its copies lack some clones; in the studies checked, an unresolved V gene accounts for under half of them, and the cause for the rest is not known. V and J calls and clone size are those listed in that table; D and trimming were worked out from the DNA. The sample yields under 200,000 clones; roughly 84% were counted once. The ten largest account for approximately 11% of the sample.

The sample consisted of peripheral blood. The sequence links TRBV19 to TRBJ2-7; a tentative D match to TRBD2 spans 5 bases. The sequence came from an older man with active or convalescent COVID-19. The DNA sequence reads TGTGCCAGTAGTATAAGGACTTTCTCCTACGAGCAGTACTTC. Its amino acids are CASSIRTFSYEQYF.